This T cell receptor beta chain was documented in a study of blood T cell repertoires in COVID-19. The CDR3 contains 14 residues. The V gene lost 5 bases and the J gene lost 5 bases, with 15 bases spanning the gap. CDR1 is SGHAT and CDR2 is FQDESV in the germline V gene (reference sequence). Produced via immunoSEQ multiplex PCR; TCRdb's table is partial and in-frame only. The data contain around 470,000 clones, 80% to 90% of them singletons. This chain uses TRBV11-1 with TRBJ1-1, with TRBD1 as a possible D gene (5 bases). The sequenced material came from peripheral blood. The source is a man younger than 35 with COVID-19, enrolled during active disease. As DNA, the CDR3 is TGTGCCAGCAGCCGGGGACCGGGGGATACTGAAGCTTTCTTT. Residues: CASSRGPGDTEAFF.